This T cell receptor (beta chain) was found in a study of PD-1 blockade in classical Hodgkin lymphoma. Brentuximab vedotin exposure varied among the patients, all of whom had relapsed after autologous stem cell transplantation. The CDR3 runs 11 residues. Germline CDR1 LGHNA, CDR2 YNFKEQ. The V and J ends lost 5 bases and 6 bases respectively, with 6 bases between them. Sequenced by immunoSEQ multiplex PCR; TCRdb stores in-frame clones only, minus some. The profile shows around 91,000 clones, 89% of them singletons. With respect to this clone: Its matching antigen is unknown.

Findings of the study overall: Healthy donors reportedly exceeded newly diagnosed patients in baseline TCR diversity. TCR diversity in CD4+, not CD8+, cells rose significantly by C4D1.

The genes are TRBV4-2 and TRBJ2-3; D call uncertain. This TCR derives from a human donor with classical Hodgkin lymphoma. This specimen consisted of peripheral blood mononuclear cells (PBMCs), obtained at baseline. The CDR3 here is CASSNGDTQYF. In DNA, the CDR3 is TGTGCCAGCAGCAACGGGGATACGCAGTATTTT.